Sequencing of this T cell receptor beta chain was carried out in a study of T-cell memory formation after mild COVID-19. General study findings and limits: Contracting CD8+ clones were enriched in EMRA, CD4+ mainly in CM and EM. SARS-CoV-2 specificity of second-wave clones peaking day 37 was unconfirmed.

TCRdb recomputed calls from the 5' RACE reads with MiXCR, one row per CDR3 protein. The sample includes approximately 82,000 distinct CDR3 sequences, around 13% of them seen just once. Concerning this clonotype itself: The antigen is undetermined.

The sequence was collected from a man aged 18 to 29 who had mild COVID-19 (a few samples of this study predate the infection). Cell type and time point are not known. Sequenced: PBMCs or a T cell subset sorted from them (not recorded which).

In DNA form, the CDR3 reads TGTGCCAGCAAAGAGCCCTATGGCTACACCTTC. Amino acids: CASKEPYGYTF. The chain joins TRBV2 to TRBJ1-2; D gene unclear. The CDR3 is 11 residues long. Germline loops: CDR1 SNHLY, CDR2 FYNNEI. Trimming pared 7 bases from V and 4 bases from J, leaving 7 bases between.